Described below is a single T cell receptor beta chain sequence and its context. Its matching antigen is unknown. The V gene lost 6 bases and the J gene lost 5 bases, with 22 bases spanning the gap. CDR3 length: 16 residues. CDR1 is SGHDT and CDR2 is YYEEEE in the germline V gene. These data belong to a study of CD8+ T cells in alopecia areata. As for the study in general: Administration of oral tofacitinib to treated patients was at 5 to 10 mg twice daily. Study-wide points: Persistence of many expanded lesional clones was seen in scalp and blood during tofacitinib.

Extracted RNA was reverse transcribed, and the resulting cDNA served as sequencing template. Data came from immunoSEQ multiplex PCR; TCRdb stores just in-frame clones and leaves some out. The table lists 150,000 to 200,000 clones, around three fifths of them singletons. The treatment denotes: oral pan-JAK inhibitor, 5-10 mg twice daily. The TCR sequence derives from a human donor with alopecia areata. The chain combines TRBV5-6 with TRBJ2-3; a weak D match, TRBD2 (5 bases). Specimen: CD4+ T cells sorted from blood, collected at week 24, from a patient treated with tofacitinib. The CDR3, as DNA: TGTGCCAGCACCCCCCTAGCTGGTGGTAAGGGAGATACGCAGTATTTT. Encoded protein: CASTPLAGGKGDTQYF.